These 16 T cell receptor beta chains came from one sample sequenced in a study of cytomegalovirus exposure and HLA in healthy donors. PCR used 60 Vbeta primers and 13 Jbeta primers. Profiled with immunoSEQ multiplex PCR; TCRdb holds only in-frame clones, not every one. The profile covers 95,000 to 100,000 clones, with 60% to 85% appearing a single time and 8.5% to 12% taken by the ten largest. Sequences were obtained from PBMCs. These receptor sequences come from a man in his fifties or sixties in good health and CMV-seronegative.

CDR3 nucleotide sequence: TGCAGCGTTGAAAACCCCAAATCGGGACAGGGGAACACTGAAGCTTTCTTT. This gives the protein CSVENPKSGQGNTEAFF. The chain recombines TRBV29-1 with TRBJ1-1; 9 positions match TRBD1. The V gene end was trimmed by 2 bases and the J gene end by 1 base; junction bases not matched to a gene: 11. Looked up from germline, CDR1 is SQVTM and CDR2 is ANQGSEA. This CDR3 is built from 17 residues.

The chain uses TRBV6-5 and TRBJ2-7; 9 bases map to TRBD1. Germline CDR1 and CDR2: MNHEY and SVGAGI. The CDR3 is 14 residues long. J was trimmed by 2 bases and V by 5 bases; bases with no gene match: 4. CDR3: CASSGQGFPYEQYF. For the CDR3, the DNA is TGTGCCAGCAGTGGACAGGGGTTCCCCTACGAGCAGTACTTC.

This rearrangement joins TRBV13 to TRBJ2-7; TRBD2 matches at 8 bases. CDR3 length: 15 residues. Germline V gene lookup returns CDR1 PRHDT and CDR2 FYEKMQ (reference sequence). V dropped 5 bases and J dropped 2; count of bases not matched to a gene: 8. CDR3 bases: TGTGCCAGCAGCCACCGGGAGGGGTCCCCCTACGAGCAGTACTTC. This encodes CASSHREGSPYEQYF.

The chain couples TRBV19 to TRBJ1-1; 7 bases fit TRBD1. From germline, CDR1 is LNHDA and CDR2 SQIVND (reference sequence). The length of the CDR3 is 18 residues. Germline trimming cut 5 bases from V and 2 bases from J; bases unmatched to any gene: 17. CDR3 DNA: TGTGCCAGTAGTGTCAAACCCAGGGGGAGAGGCGCAAACACTGAAGCTTTCTTT. Residues: CASSVKPRGRGANTEAFF.

This chain uses TRBV15 with TRBJ1-6, with D tentatively TRBD1 (6 bases). The CDR3 runs to 13 residues. CDR1 and CDR2 (germline): LNHNV, YYDKDF (reference sequence). V lost 6 bases and J lost 4, with 7 bases in between. CDR3 nucleotide sequence: TGTGCCACCAGGCAGGGGTATAATTCACCCCTCCACTTT. It codes for CATRQGYNSPLHF.

The chain uses TRBV5-1 and TRBJ2-5; weak D call: TRBD2 (6 bases). Trimming removed 0 bases from V and 5 bases from J, with 17 bases in between. The CDR3 has 16 amino acids. In germline, CDR1 is SGHRS, CDR2 YFSETQ. The DNA for the CDR3 is TGCGCCAGCAGCTTGGAGGCGCCGCGGGGACGGGAGACCCAGTACTTC. Protein: CASSLEAPRGRETQYF.

This clone was picked up a small number of times. The rearrangement joins TRBV7-9 to TRBJ1-1, with 9 bases fitting TRBD1. J gave up 3 bases and V 4 bases, and 0 bases lay outside the gene matches. The V gene's germline CDR1 is SEHNR and CDR2 FQNEAQ (reference sequence). The CDR3 is made up of 13 amino acids. CDR3 DNA sequence: TGTGCCAGCAGCTGGACAGGGGACACTGAAGCTTTCTTT. This codes for CASSWTGDTEAFF.

This chain uses TRBV6-5 with TRBJ2-7; 8 nucleotides align to TRBD1. CDR3 length: 15 amino acids. With V trimmed by 6 bases and J by 3 bases, 10 bases remained unmatched. Germline CDR1 reads MNHEY; CDR2 reads SVGAGI. The CDR3 here is CASRKTGDSRYEQYF. The CDR3 bases are TGTGCCAGCAGGAAGACAGGGGACTCTCGCTACGAGCAGTACTTC.

The rearrangement uses TRBV2 and TRBJ2-1; 11 bases match TRBD2. Germline V gene lookup returns CDR1 SNHLY and CDR2 FYNNEI. The CDR3 is 14 amino acids. Trimming at V came to 5 bases and at J to 6 bases, leaving 3 bases not matched to a gene. CDR3 residues: CASSLAGGSNEQFF. CDR3 sequence (DNA): TGTGCCAGCAGTTTAGCGGGAGGGTCCAATGAGCAGTTCTTC.

The gene calls are TRBV6-1 and TRBJ2-7, with no clear D. The V gene's germline CDR1 is MNHNS and CDR2 SASEGT. This CDR3 is 13 amino acids long. The V end lost 2 bases, the J end lost 7 bases, and 12 bases lay between the germline ends. This CDR3 reads CASSENFAREQYF. The CDR3 bases are TGTGCCAGCAGTGAAAATTTCGCGAGGGAGCAGTACTTC.

V and J are TRBV28 and TRBJ2-6; 8 nucleotides agree with TRBD1. Germline loops: CDR1 MDHEN, CDR2 SYDVKM. The CDR3 runs to 15 residues. The V segment lost 3 bases and the J segment 4 bases; nucleotides outside the gene matches: 2. DNA for the CDR3: TGTGCCAGCAGTTTTCAGGGGGCCGGGGCCAACGTCCTGACTTTC. Its translation is CASSFQGAGANVLTF.

The chain couples TRBV7-2 to TRBJ2-7; TRBD2 matches 16 bases. Germline loops: CDR1 SGHTA, CDR2 FQGNSA. The CDR3 length is 16 residues. The V gene end was trimmed by 6 bases and the J gene end by 7 bases; junction bases not matched to a gene: 9. CDR3 residues: CASRTGTSGRAGEQYF. In nucleotides, the CDR3 is TGTGCCAGCAGGACCGGGACTAGCGGGAGGGCCGGGGAGCAGTACTTC. The full variable domain, rest sourced from reference TRBV7-2 and TRBJ2-7, is GAGVSQSPSNKVTEKGKDVELRCDPISGHTALYWYRQSLGQGLEFLIYFQGNSAPDKSGLPSDRFSAERTGGSVSTLTIQRTQQEDSAVYLCASRTGTSGRAGEQYFGPGTRLTVT.

The rearrangement joins TRBV7-9 to TRBJ2-1; 9 bases are a match to TRBD2. Germline values: CDR1 SEHNR, CDR2 FQNEAQ (reference sequence). Germline trimming cut 2 bases from V and 3 bases from J; bases unmatched to any gene: 5. This CDR3 contains 16 residues. The CDR3 sequence: CASSLWGSGSYNEQFF. DNA of the CDR3: TGTGCCAGCAGCTTATGGGGTAGCGGGAGCTACAATGAGCAGTTCTTC.

The J gene is TRBJ2-2, the V gene TRBV5-1; the match to TRBD1 covers 7 bases. Germline V CDR1 and CDR2: SGHRS, YFSETQ. The V and J ends lost 4 bases and 3 bases, in that order; junction bases with no gene match: 6. The CDR3 is 15 residues long. The CDR3 spells CASSNGQAYTGELFF. Here the CDR3 DNA reads TGCGCCAGCAGCAACGGACAGGCATACACCGGGGAGCTGTTTTTT. The full variable domain, rest sourced from reference TRBV5-1 and TRBJ2-2, is KAGVTQTPRYLIKTRGQQVTLSCSPISGHRSVSWYQQTPGQGLQFLFEYFSETQRNKGNFPGRFSGRQFSNSRSEMNVSTLELGDSALYLCASSNGQAYTGELFFGEGSRLTVL.

J is TRBJ2-7 and V is TRBV28; D gene uncertain. The germline V gene encodes CDR1 MDHEN and CDR2 SYDVKM. There are 13 residues in the CDR3. Trimming removed 5 bases at V and 3 bases at J, with 11 bases between. The CDR3 loop reads CASSPINNYEQYF. The CDR3 DNA reads TGTGCCAGCAGTCCAATAAACAACTACGAGCAGTACTTC.

As to this clone: The junction does not match germline at one end; this may be a read error. The rearrangement uses TRBV5-6 and TRBJ2-2, with D perhaps matching TRBD1 (6 bases). Germline CDR1 and CDR2: SGHDT and YYEEEE. The CDR3 contains 17 residues. This CDR3 is CASSVHLGQIYTGKLFF. For the CDR3, the DNA is TGTGCCAGCAGCGTCCACTTAGGACAGATTTACACCGGGAAGCTGTTTTTT.